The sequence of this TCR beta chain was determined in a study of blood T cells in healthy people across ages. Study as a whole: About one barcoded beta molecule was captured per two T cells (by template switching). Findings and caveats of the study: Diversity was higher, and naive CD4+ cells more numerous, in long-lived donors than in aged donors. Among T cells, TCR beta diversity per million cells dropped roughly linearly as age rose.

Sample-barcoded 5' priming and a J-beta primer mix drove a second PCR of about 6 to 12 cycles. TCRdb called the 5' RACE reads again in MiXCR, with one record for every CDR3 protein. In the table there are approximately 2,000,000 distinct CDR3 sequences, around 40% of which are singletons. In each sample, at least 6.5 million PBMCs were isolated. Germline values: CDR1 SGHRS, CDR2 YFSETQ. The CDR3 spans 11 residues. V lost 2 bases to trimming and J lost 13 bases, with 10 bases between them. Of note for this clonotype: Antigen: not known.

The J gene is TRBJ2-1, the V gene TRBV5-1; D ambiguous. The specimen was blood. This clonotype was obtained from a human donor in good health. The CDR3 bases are TGCGCCAGCAGCTTCAAAGAGACCCAGTTCTTC. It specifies CASSFKETQFF.